Shown below are 13 T cell receptor beta chains from a single sample sequenced in a study of T-cell memory formation after mild COVID-19. From the 5' RACE reads, TCRdb called clonotypes with MiXCR, one entry per CDR3 protein. The table shows 410,000 or so distinct CDR3 sequences, with 20% to 25% occurring only once. Source material: PBMCs or a T cell subset sorted from them (not recorded which). These receptors were obtained from an adult woman who had mild COVID-19 (a few samples of this study predate the infection). Cell type and time point are not known.

This clonotype was seen a handful of times. The chain is built from TRBV20-1 and TRBJ1-5; perhaps TRBD1 as D (6 bases). The CDR3 has 16 amino acids. V was shortened by 0 bases and J by 0 bases, with 12 bases between the two germline ends. Germline assignment: CDR1 DFQATT and CDR2 SNEGSKA (reference sequence). CDR3: CSAREEGVYSNQPQHF. CDR3 DNA: TGCAGTGCTAGAGAAGAGGGGGTATATAGCAATCAGCCCCAGCATTTT.

The chain carries TRBV4-3 and TRBJ1-1; D ambiguous. V lost 0 bases and J 4 bases, leaving 18 bases between the germline ends. Germline assignment: CDR1 LGHNA and CDR2 YSLEER. The CDR3 spans 17 residues. The CDR3 sequence: CASSQDGSRSRSTEAFF. The CDR3 DNA reads TGCGCCAGCAGCCAAGACGGGTCTCGGAGCAGGAGCACTGAAGCTTTCTTT.

The table lists this clonotype with a few counts. The chain combines TRBV10-3 with TRBJ2-1; D gene unclear. Germline loops: CDR1 ENHRY, CDR2 SYGVKD. Trimming cost V 3 bases and J 8 bases, with 14 bases left between them. The CDR3 spans 14 residues. This chain's CDR3 is CAISEESIRHEQFF. The CDR3 bases are TGTGCCATCAGTGAAGAGTCCATCCGACATGAGCAGTTCTTC.

This clonotype was seen more than once but under ten times. The rearrangement uses TRBV19 and TRBJ2-3; TRBD2 matches 10 bases. This CDR3 has 16 amino acids. The V segment lost 5 bases and the J segment 4 bases; nucleotides outside the gene matches: 9. Looked up from germline, CDR1 is LNHDA and CDR2 is SQIVND (reference sequence). The CDR3 DNA follows: TGTGCCAGTAGTCCCCAGCGGGAGGGCCGAGCAGATACGCAGTATTTT. It translates to CASSPQREGRADTQYF.

DNA for the CDR3: TGTGCCAGCTCACCACCGGGGGCGGTTGGTGGCTACACCTTC. Amino acids: CASSPPGAVGGYTF. The chain uses TRBV18 and TRBJ1-2; tentative D call: TRBD1 (6 bases). Germline V lookup: CDR1 KGHSH, CDR2 LQKENI. Between the trimmed V and J ends, which lost 0 bases and 7 bases, there was a span of 12 bases. There are 14 residues in the CDR3.

J is TRBJ2-1 and V is TRBV12-3 or TRBV12-4; D gene ambiguous. This CDR3 spans 13 amino acids. The V gene lost 3 bases and the J gene lost 4 bases, with 7 bases spanning the gap. CDR3 in amino acids: CASSFARYNEQFF. The CDR3 DNA reads TGTGCCAGCAGTTTTGCCAGATACAATGAGCAGTTCTTC.

The V call is TRBV19, the J call TRBJ1-4; the D gene is possibly TRBD1 (5 bases). This CDR3 spans 12 amino acids. Per germline, CDR1 LNHDA and CDR2 SQIVND (reference sequence). V was cut by 5 bases and J by 5 bases, with 6 bases left in between. CDR3 nucleotide sequence: TGTGCCAGTAGTGACAGAAATGAAAAACTGTTTTTT. Amino acid sequence: CASSDRNEKLFF.

This CDR3 reads CASSQGGTGGDNQPQHF. CDR3 coding DNA: TGCGCCAGCAGCCAAGGTGGGACAGGGGGGGACAATCAGCCCCAGCATTTT. The chain recombines TRBV4-1 with TRBJ1-5; 11 bases map to TRBD1. Germline trimming cut 1 base from V and 3 bases from J; bases unmatched to any gene: 5. Germline loops: CDR1 MGHRA, CDR2 YSYEKL. CDR3 length: 17 residues.

The chain has TRBV7-2 and TRBJ2-5, with 7 bases identical to TRBD2. In germline, CDR1 is SGHTA, CDR2 FQGNSA. The CDR3 is 14 residues long. V dropped 6 bases and J dropped 8; count of bases not matched to a gene: 12. CDR3 amino acids: CASRVPNGGGTQYF. CDR3 nucleotides: TGTGCCAGCAGAGTCCCCAATGGGGGGGGAACCCAGTACTTC.

The rearrangement joins TRBV7-8 to TRBJ2-2, with D uncertain. CDR1 SGHVS and CDR2 FQNEAQ come from the germline V gene. Trimming cost V 7 bases and J 4 bases, with 13 bases left between them. This CDR3 has 14 residues. As DNA, the CDR3 is TGTGCCAGCACGGCTGTGTACAGCACCGGGGAGCTGTTTTTT. It encodes CASTAVYSTGELFF.

In its sample, this clonotype was seen a few times. The chain joins TRBV2 to TRBJ1-6; TRBD1 might be the D (5 bases). Between the trimmed V and J ends, which lost 6 bases and 7 bases, there was a span of 13 bases. The germline CDR1 and CDR2 sequences are SNHLY and FYNNEI. The CDR3 spans 14 residues. The CDR3 DNA reads as TGTGCCAGCAGACTGACAGTATACAATTCACCCCTCCACTTT. Protein sequence: CASRLTVYNSPLHF.

This clonotype was counted only a few times. The chain combines TRBV5-1 with TRBJ1-2; no definite D call. CDR3 length equals 15 residues. Trimming pared 0 bases from V and 3 bases from J, leaving 12 bases between. CDR1 is SGHRS, CDR2 YFSETQ, per germline. CDR3 DNA: TGCGCCAGCAGCTTGGGATTCGGACTAGACTATGGCTACACCTTC. Protein product: CASSLGFGLDYGYTF.

The sample holds a few counts of this clonotype. The rearrangement links TRBV4-2 to TRBJ2-3, with 8 bases lining up with TRBD2. CDR1 and CDR2 from the germline V gene are LGHNA and YNFKEQ. The ends lost 0 bases at V and 3 bases at J; junction bases unmatched: 11. The CDR3 consists of 18 residues. The CDR3 nucleotides read TGTGCCAGCAGCCAAGATTTTGGGGCGGGAGGTTGGACAGATACGCAGTATTTT. Translation gives CASSQDFGAGGWTDTQYF.